Below, 26 T cell receptor beta chains from the same sample are listed, as sequenced in a study of cytomegalovirus exposure and HLA in healthy donors. Measured with immunoSEQ multiplex PCR; TCRdb has only the in-frame clones, and not every one. The repertoire holds about 160,000 clones, over 85% seen once, with about 9.4% in the top ten. Sequences were obtained from PBMCs. The source of these receptors is a woman under 30 in good health and CMV-seropositive.

This clone appeared many times. V is TRBV6-4 and J is TRBJ2-2, with D perhaps TRBD1 (6 bases). V lost 3 bases and J lost 5, with 7 bases in between. The length of the CDR3 is 13 residues. Germline CDR1 MRHNA, CDR2 SNTAGT. CDR3 DNA: TGTGCCAGCAGTGAAACAGGGACCGGGGAGCTGTTTTTT. This translates into CASSETGTGELFF.

V gene TRBV19 combines with J gene TRBJ2-7; D is possibly TRBD2 (5 bases). CDR3 length equals 13 residues. Germline V CDR1 and CDR2: LNHDA, SQIVND (reference sequence). V was trimmed by 6 bases and J by 6 bases, leaving 15 bases between them. The CDR3 DNA sequence: TGTGCCAGTAGCAAGGCGGGTGCCCTCGAGCAGTACTTC. Translated, it gives CASSKAGALEQYF.

CDR3 in DNA: TGTGCCAGCAGTTACTCGAAACAGGGCCTATGGTACGAGCAGTACTTC. Amino acids: CASSYSKQGLWYEQYF. V usage is TRBV6-5 and J usage is TRBJ2-7, with D perhaps matching TRBD1 (6 bases). The CDR3 is 16 amino acids. The V end was cut by 0 bases, the J end by 4 bases, with 16 bases between. Germline CDR1 and CDR2: MNHEY and SVGAGI.

This clone showed up just once. V is TRBV5-6 and J is TRBJ1-4; TRBD1 matches at 7 bases. The junction had 13 bases not matched to a gene; V was cut back by 4 bases and J by 7 bases. In germline, CDR1 is SGHDT, CDR2 YYEEEE. There are 16 residues in the CDR3. CDR3 amino acids: CASSELRQGRSEKLFF. In DNA form, the CDR3 reads TGTGCCAGCAGCGAACTACGACAGGGTAGGAGTGAAAAACTGTTTTTT. Full variable domain (rest looked up from reference TRBV5-6 and TRBJ1-4): DAGVTQSPTHLIKTRGQQVTLRCSPKSGHDTVSWYQQALGQGPQFIFQYYEEEERQRGNFPDRFSGHQFPNYSSELNVNALLLGDSALYLCASSELRQGRSEKLFFGSGTQLSVL.

This rearrangement joins TRBV4-3 to TRBJ1-4; 7 positions agree with TRBD1. After removal of 3 bases from V and 4 bases from J, the junction contained 5 bases not matched to a gene. CDR3 size: 15 residues. Germline V gene data show CDR1 as LGHNA and CDR2 as YSLEER. CDR3 in DNA: TGCGCCAGCAGCCAGGGGGGACAGCTTAATGAAAAACTGTTTTTT. Its translation: CASSQGGQLNEKLFF.

By sample share, this clone is medium-sized. The J gene is TRBJ1-5, the V gene TRBV27; D ambiguous. V was pared by 3 bases and J by 6 bases, with 12 bases between. Germline CDR1 is MNHEY and CDR2 is SMNVEV (reference sequence). The CDR3 spans 14 residues. CDR3 residues: CASSLRWRSQPQHF. CDR3 coding DNA: TGTGCCAGCAGTTTGAGGTGGAGATCTCAGCCCCAGCATTTT.

V and J are TRBV2 and TRBJ2-7; 8 bases are shared with TRBD2. Trimming at V came to 5 bases and at J to 8 bases, leaving 8 bases not matched to a gene. From germline, CDR1 is SNHLY and CDR2 FYNNEI. The CDR3 totals 13 residues. CDR3 DNA sequence: TGTGCCAGCAGTTACTTAGCGGGAAAAAAGCAGTACTTC. This encodes CASSYLAGKKQYF.

The chain recombines TRBV28 with TRBJ1-1; 7 bases match TRBD1. Germline CDR1 is MDHEN and CDR2 is SYDVKM. The CDR3 runs 14 residues. After removal of 6 bases from V and 1 base from J, the junction contained 5 bases not matched to a gene. CDR3 in DNA: TGTGCCAGCAGGTTACAGGGGAGGAACACTGAAGCTTTCTTT. This codes for CASRLQGRNTEAFF.

This sequence joins TRBV30 and TRBJ2-3; perhaps TRBD2 as D (5 bases). V lost 4 bases and J lost 5, with 10 bases in between. The CDR3 sequence is 12 residues long. Per germline, CDR1 GTSNPN and CDR2 SVGIG (reference sequence). CDR3 protein: CAWTRSGDTQYF. The CDR3 DNA reads as TGTGCCTGGACCCGCAGCGGAGATACGCAGTATTTT.

V and J are TRBV27 and TRBJ2-2; 11 bases are a match to TRBD1. The CDR3 consists of 14 residues. V was clipped by 5 bases and J by 8 bases; unmatched bases: 4. The germline V gene has CDR1 MNHEY and CDR2 SMNVEV (reference sequence). CDR3 amino acids: CASSRGQGEGELFF. CDR3 coding DNA: TGTGCCAGCAGTCGGGGACAGGGGGAGGGGGAGCTGTTTTTT.

As regards this clone: Other DNA sequences in this sample translate to the same CDR3. V usage is TRBV2 and J usage is TRBJ2-1; 9 bases match TRBD2. V lost 6 bases, J lost 4 bases, and 1 base stayed unmatched. Germline CDR1 SNHLY, CDR2 FYNNEI. The CDR3 runs to 13 residues. The CDR3 protein is CASRTSGYNEQFF. CDR3 nucleotides: TGTGCCAGCAGGACTAGCGGTTACAATGAGCAGTTCTTC. Looking up the rest from reference TRBV2 and TRBJ2-1 gives the full variable domain: EPEVTQTPSHQVTQMGQEVILRCVPISNHLYFYWYRQILGQKVEFLVSFYNNEISEKSEIFDDQFSVERPDGSNFTLKIRSTKLEDSAMYFCASRTSGYNEQFFGPGTRLTVL.

This sequence joins TRBV7-9 and TRBJ2-7, with TRBD1 identical over 9 bases. The CDR3 is 18 residues long. Germline values: CDR1 SEHNR, CDR2 FQNEAQ (reference sequence). With 4 bases clipped from V and 0 bases from J, the junction kept 13 bases outside the gene matches. The CDR3 DNA sequence: TGTGCCAGCAGCTCCGGACAGGGGCCAAGGATTCTCTCCTACGAGCAGTACTTC. It translates to CASSSGQGPRILSYEQYF.

The chain uses TRBV6-5 and TRBJ1-1; tentative D call: TRBD1 (5 bases). The CDR3 runs to 15 residues. V gave up 2 bases and J gave up 2 bases, with 12 bases separating them. Germline CDR1 reads MNHEY; CDR2 reads SVGAGI. The CDR3 here is CASSYGRGFNTEAFF. CDR3 DNA: TGTGCCAGCAGTTACGGGCGGGGGTTCAACACTGAAGCTTTCTTT.

The rearrangement joins TRBV5-1 to TRBJ2-3, with TRBD1 matching over 11 bases. Germline CDR1 and CDR2: SGHRS and YFSETQ. With 3 bases clipped from V and 3 bases from J, the junction kept 3 bases outside the gene matches. The CDR3 is 15 residues long. CDR3 coding DNA: TGCGCCAGCAGCTACGGACAGGGGGCGACAGATACGCAGTATTTT. It yields the protein CASSYGQGATDTQYF.

This chain links TRBV21-1 with TRBJ2-1; the table's D call, TRBD2, was not checked against the DNA. TRBV21-1 is a recognized pseudogene. The CDR3 consists of 15 residues. The CDR3 sequence: CASSTSGRTTGEQFF. As DNA, the CDR3 is TGTGCCAGCAGCACTAGCGGGAGAACCACGGGGGAGCAGTTCTTC.

With respect to this clone: A much larger clone differs from this one at a single base, so this may be a read error. The rearrangement uses TRBV5-6 and TRBJ2-3; TRBD2 matches at 10 bases. V was clipped by 4 bases and J by 1 base; unmatched bases: 3. Germline V gene data show CDR1 as SGHDT and CDR2 as YYEEEE. The CDR3 extends over 15 amino acids. The chain's CDR3 is CASSRGLAGTDTQYF. The CDR3 DNA is TGTGCCAGCAGCCGAGGACTAGCGGGCACAGATACGCAGTATTTT.

The chain carries TRBV2 and TRBJ2-1; a possible D gene is TRBD2 (6 bases). This CDR3 comprises 15 residues. The ends were cut back, 2 bases at V and 7 bases at J, with 15 bases in the middle. The germline gives CDR1 SNHLY, CDR2 FYNNEI. The CDR3 reads CASSENGRGLNEQFF. The CDR3 coding sequence is TGTGCCAGCAGTGAAAACGGGAGAGGGTTGAATGAGCAGTTCTTC.

The chain couples TRBV6-6 to TRBJ2-1; 8 bases are a match to TRBD1. The CDR3 covers 14 residues. Per germline, CDR1 MNHNY and CDR2 SVGAGI (reference sequence). The ends lost 1 base at V and 6 bases at J; junction bases unmatched: 2. The CDR3, as DNA: TGTGCCAGCAGTTACTACCAGGGGGCCAATGAGCAGTTCTTC. The encoded protein is CASSYYQGANEQFF.

The rearrangement joins TRBV6-6 to TRBJ2-7; TRBD1 matches 10 bases. Germline V gene data show CDR1 as MNHNY and CDR2 as SVGAGI (reference sequence). This CDR3 region has 15 residues. V dropped 7 bases and J dropped 7; count of bases not matched to a gene: 13. CDR3 nucleotides: TGTGCCAGCAAGGCAGTAGGGGACAGGGGACGAGAGCAGTACTTC. Translating it yields CASKAVGDRGREQYF.

The V call is TRBV25-1, the J call TRBJ2-4; a weak D match, TRBD2 (5 bases). Trimming cost V 6 bases and J 3 bases, with 9 bases left between them. The CDR3 is 13 residues long. Germline loops: CDR1 MGHDK, CDR2 SYGVNS. The CDR3 protein is CASREASKNIQYF. CDR3 coding DNA: TGTGCCAGCAGGGAGGCGAGCAAAAACATTCAGTACTTC.

The rearrangement links TRBV2 to TRBJ1-1, with D tentatively TRBD1 (5 bases). The germline CDR1 and CDR2 sequences are SNHLY and FYNNEI. The length of the CDR3 is 13 residues. V dropped 5 bases and J dropped 0 bases, with 7 bases sitting between them. Here the CDR3 reads CASSRQLNTEAFF. The DNA of the CDR3 is TGTGCCAGCAGTCGACAGTTGAACACTGAAGCTTTCTTT.

The CDR3, as DNA: TGTGCCAGCAGCTTAATAGGTCAGGACAGCTCCTACGAGCAGTACTTC. Amino acids: CASSLIGQDSSYEQYF. The chain carries TRBV11-2 and TRBJ2-7; D possibly corresponds to TRBD1 (6 bases). This CDR3 region has 16 residues. Germline V lookup: CDR1 SGHAT, CDR2 FQNNGV. The V end was cut by 2 bases, the J end by 0 bases, with 14 bases between.

The chain's CDR3 is CASSFQGMNTEAFF. The CDR3 nucleotides read TGTGCCAGCAGCTTTCAGGGTATGAACACTGAAGCTTTCTTT. The rearrangement uses TRBV5-8 and TRBJ1-1; TRBD1 might be the D (5 bases). The CDR3 is 14 residues long. V lost 2 bases, J lost 0 bases, and 8 bases lay in between. CDR1 SGHTS and CDR2 YDEGEE come from the germline V gene. The full variable domain, completed using reference TRBV5-8 and TRBJ1-1, is EAGVTQSPTHLIKTRGQQATLRCSPISGHTSVYWYQQALGLGLQFLLWYDEGEERNRGNFPPRFSGRQFPNYSSELNVNALELEDSALYLCASSFQGMNTEAFFGQGTRLTVV.

The gene calls are TRBV5-1 and TRBJ2-1, with 9 nucleotides matching TRBD2. After removal of 1 base from V and 9 bases from J, the junction contained 8 bases not matched to a gene. Germline CDR1 and CDR2: SGHRS and YFSETQ. This CDR3 contains 15 residues. The CDR3 here is CASSLRIAGEGEQFF. For the CDR3, the DNA is TGCGCCAGCAGCTTGCGGATAGCGGGAGAGGGTGAGCAGTTCTTC.

This sequence joins TRBV30 and TRBJ1-2; D uncertain. The V end lost 7 bases, the J end lost 8 bases, and 11 bases lay between the germline ends. Per the germline V gene, CDR1 is GTSNPN and CDR2 is SVGIG (reference sequence). The CDR3 spans 10 residues. CDR3 residues: CASYSDGYTF. DNA for the CDR3: TGTGCCTCGTACAGTGACGGCTACACCTTC. The full variable domain, with the rest looked up from reference TRBV30 and TRBJ1-2, is SQTIHQWPATLVQPVGSPLSLECTVEGTSNPNLYWYRQAAGRGLQLLFYSVGIGQISSEVPQNLSASRPQDRQFILSSKKLLLSDSGFYLCASYSDGYTFGSGTRLTVV.

V and J are TRBV2 and TRBJ1-1; perhaps TRBD1 as D (5 bases). The CDR3 has 15 residues. Germline V gene data show CDR1 as SNHLY and CDR2 as FYNNEI. V lost 0 bases, J lost 4 bases, and 12 bases lay in between. CDR3 sequence: CASSEALGGFTEAFF. The CDR3 region has the DNA TGTGCCAGCAGTGAAGCGCTTGGGGGGTTCACTGAAGCTTTCTTT.